These T cell receptor beta chains were read from a single sample in a study of T cells after yellow fever vaccination. TCRdb reprocessed the 5' RACE reads with MiXCR, giving one entry per CDR3 protein. The profile shows 25,000 to 30,000 distinct CDR3 sequences, over 5.5% of them singletons. Source: PBMCs, either bulk or a sorted T-cell subset (CD4+, CD8+, memory, or dextramer-sorted; not recorded which), taken on the day of the yellow fever booster vaccination. The receptors originated from a man aged 30-40 years who received the YFV17D yellow fever vaccine. Both conserved end residues are part of each CDR3. Fields, in order: CDR3 protein, CDR3 DNA, clone size, D gene, V gene, J gene. The D gene is left open where the match is weak. Rows give clone size only sometimes, using once, few, many, or a class for an expanded clone.

CDR3: CASSLDGGSYNEQFF
DNA: TGCGCCAGCAGCTTGGATGGTGGCTCCTACAATGAGCAGTTCTTC
size: many
D: NA
V: TRBV5-1
J: TRBJ2-1

CDR3: CASSLASASNQPQHF
DNA: TGTGCCAGCAGCTTAGCCTCAGCCAGCAATCAGCCCCAGCATTTT
size: many
D: NA
V: TRBV7-2
J: TRBJ1-5

CDR3: CSARGTLQGEKLFF
DNA: TGCAGTGCTAGAGGGACACTCCAAGGCGAAAAACTGTTTTTT
size: NA
D: NA
V: TRBV20-1
J: TRBJ1-4

CDR3: CSVKGGIIAGSAEQFF
DNA: TGTTCCGTAAAAGGGGGAATAATAGCGGGATCGGCTGAGCAGTTCTTC
size: many
D: TRBD2
V: TRBV28
J: TRBJ2-1

CDR3: CASSLAGSTVREKLFF
DNA: TGTGCCAGCAGCTTAGCGGGTTCCACAGTGAGGGAAAAACTGTTTTTT
size: medium-sized
D: NA
V: TRBV7-8
J: TRBJ1-4

CDR3: CASSQGLEMRTGELFF
DNA: TGCGCCAGCAGCCAAGGCCTAGAGATGCGGACCGGGGAGCTGTTTTTT
size: many
D: NA
V: TRBV4-3
J: TRBJ2-2

CDR3: CSARDLRGGVSEQYF
DNA: TGCAGTGCTAGAGATCTTAGGGGGGGAGTAAGCGAGCAGTACTTC
size: many
D: NA
V: TRBV20-1
J: TRBJ2-7

CDR3: CASSSRLAKNIQYF
DNA: TGTGCCAGCAGCTCTAGGTTAGCCAAAAACATTCAGTACTTC
size: few
D: NA
V: TRBV11-2
J: TRBJ2-4

CDR3: CSARDGQETQYF
DNA: TGCAGTGCTAGAGACGGACAAGAGACCCAGTACTTC
size: many
D: NA
V: TRBV20-1
J: TRBJ2-5

CDR3: CASSQGVRGAYNEQFF
DNA: TGTGCCAGCAGCCAAGGGGTCCGGGGGGCCTACAATGAGCAGTTCTTC
size: many
D: TRBD2
V: TRBV14
J: TRBJ2-1

CDR3: CASGLVLMFGTSGVPHYNEQFF
DNA: TGTGCTAGTGGTTTGGTACTTATGTTCGGGACTAGCGGAGTCCCGCACTACAATGAGCAGTTCTTC
size: NA
D: TRBD2
V: TRBV12-5
J: TRBJ2-1

CDR3: CASSSSGPSRTEAFF
DNA: TGTGCCAGCAGCTCCTCTGGACCTTCGCGCACTGAAGCTTTCTTT
size: NA
D: NA
V: TRBV7-3
J: TRBJ1-1

CDR3: CASSSVWTDPSYEQYF
DNA: TGTGCCAGCAGCTCCGTATGGACAGATCCGTCCTACGAGCAGTACTTC
size: NA
D: NA
V: TRBV7-8
J: TRBJ2-7

CDR3: CASSEGFNNEQFF
DNA: TGCGCCAGCAGCGAGGGATTTAACAATGAGCAGTTCTTC
size: many
D: NA
V: TRBV5-1
J: TRBJ2-1

CDR3: CASSQGLASYEQFF
DNA: TGTGCCAGCAGCCAAGGTCTGGCGTCTTATGAGCAGTTCTTC
size: NA
D: NA
V: TRBV14
J: TRBJ2-1

CDR3: CASSFFTTGGLSGNTIYF
DNA: TGTGCCAGCAGTTTCTTTACGACAGGGGGCCTCTCTGGAAACACCATATATTTT
size: few
D: TRBD1
V: TRBV6-5
J: TRBJ1-3

CDR3: CASSLSIQGEAFF
DNA: TGTGCCAGCAGTTTATCGATACAGGGAGAAGCTTTCTTT
size: many
D: NA
V: TRBV27
J: TRBJ1-1

CDR3: CATSRPLLAGGADTQYF
DNA: TGTGCCACCAGCAGACCCCTCCTAGCGGGAGGGGCAGATACGCAGTATTTT
size: few
D: TRBD2
V: TRBV15
J: TRBJ2-3

CDR3: CASGIAGVINEQFF
DNA: TGTGCCAGTGGAATAGCGGGAGTAATCAATGAGCAGTTCTTC
size: many
D: TRBD2
V: TRBV10-3
J: TRBJ2-1

CDR3: CAVAGTGKQPQHF
DNA: TGTGCAGTTGCCGGGACAGGAAAACAGCCCCAGCATTTT
size: NA
D: TRBD1
V: TRBV30
J: TRBJ1-5

CDR3: CARFEREFNEQFF
DNA: TGTGCCAGATTTGAGCGGGAGTTCAATGAGCAGTTCTTC
size: many
D: TRBD2
V: TRBV5-3
J: TRBJ2-1

CDR3: CASSQGGPPSNQPQHF
DNA: TGTGCCAGCTCACAAGGGGGACCGCCGAGCAATCAGCCCCAGCATTTT
size: many
D: NA
V: TRBV18
J: TRBJ1-5

CDR3: CASSLTGAGEKLFF
DNA: TGTGCCAGCAGCTTAACGGGGGCAGGTGAAAAACTGTTTTTT
size: many
D: NA
V: TRBV7-2
J: TRBJ1-4

CDR3: CASYEGNGGYTF
DNA: TGTGCCAGTTACGAAGGGAACGGTGGCTACACCTTC
size: many
D: NA
V: TRBV6-5
J: TRBJ1-2

CDR3: CASSRGVSPLHF
DNA: TGTGCCAGCAGCCGGGGGGTATCACCCCTCCACTTT
size: many
D: NA
V: TRBV12-3/TRBV12-4
J: TRBJ1-6

CDR3: CATIGGSYNEQFF
DNA: TGTGCCACCATTGGGGGGTCCTACAATGAGCAGTTCTTC
size: few
D: NA
V: TRBV24-1
J: TRBJ2-1

CDR3: CASSEAGTGGYEQYF
DNA: TGTGCCAGCAGTGAAGCCGGGACAGGGGGGTACGAGCAGTACTTC
size: few
D: TRBD1
V: TRBV6-1
J: TRBJ2-7

CDR3: CASGSGGHNEQFF
DNA: TGTGCCAGCGGGTCGGGAGGGCACAATGAGCAGTTCTTC
size: many
D: TRBD2
V: TRBV11-2
J: TRBJ2-1

CDR3: CASSRTVSPYNEQFF
DNA: TGTGCCAGCAGTCGGACAGTAAGCCCCTACAATGAGCAGTTCTTC
size: NA
D: NA
V: TRBV6-2/TRBV6-3
J: TRBJ2-1

CDR3: CASSQGGVNTEAFF
DNA: TGTGCCAGCAGCCAAGGGGGCGTGAACACTGAAGCTTTCTTT
size: many
D: NA
V: TRBV4-2
J: TRBJ1-1

CDR3: CASSRGHLMSKSPLHF
DNA: TGTGCCAGCAGCCGAGGACACCTAATGTCGAAGTCACCCCTCCACTTT
size: NA
D: NA
V: TRBV7-2
J: TRBJ1-6

CDR3: CGSSPGTPQVVTEAFF
DNA: TGTGGCAGCAGCCCGGGGACACCTCAAGTCGTCACTGAAGCTTTCTTT
size: NA
D: NA
V: TRBV5-5
J: TRBJ1-1

CDR3: CASGGWGTEAFF
DNA: TGTGCCAGTGGAGGTTGGGGCACTGAAGCTTTCTTT
size: NA
D: NA
V: TRBV19
J: TRBJ1-1

CDR3: CASSSRTGFYTDTQYF
DNA: TGTGCCAGCAGTTCGCGAACGGGGTTTTACACAGATACGCAGTATTTT
size: NA
D: NA
V: TRBV7-9
J: TRBJ2-3

CDR3: CASSAVGETQYF
DNA: TGTGCCAGCAGCGCGGTGGGGGAGACCCAGTACTTC
size: many
D: NA
V: TRBV7-2
J: TRBJ2-5

CDR3: CASSLSLGRSTDTQYF
DNA: TGTGCCAGCAGCTTAAGTCTTGGCAGGAGCACAGATACGCAGTATTTT
size: many
D: NA
V: TRBV7-2
J: TRBJ2-3

CDR3: CASSYQSDYNEQFF
DNA: TGTGCCAGCAGTTACCAGTCCGACTACAATGAGCAGTTCTTC
size: many
D: NA
V: TRBV6-5
J: TRBJ2-1

CDR3: CATSRDETHEQFF
DNA: TGTGCCACCAGCAGAGACGAGACCCATGAGCAGTTCTTC
size: many
D: NA
V: TRBV15
J: TRBJ2-1

CDR3: CASSPAVGLAGIPLQKVFF
DNA: TGTGCCAGCAGCCCCGCCGTGGGACTAGCGGGAATCCCCCTACAAAAGGTGTTTTTT
size: few
D: TRBD2
V: TRBV11-1
J: TRBJ2-2

CDR3: CSARTIAKNIQYF
DNA: TGCAGTGCCCGGACAATAGCCAAAAACATTCAGTACTTC
size: many
D: NA
V: TRBV20-1
J: TRBJ2-4

CDR3: CASSELGQGLNEQFF
DNA: TGTGCCAGCAGTGAGTTGGGACAGGGATTGAATGAGCAGTTCTTC
size: NA
D: TRBD1
V: TRBV6-4
J: TRBJ2-1

CDR3: CSVVAGGETQYF
DNA: TGCAGCGTTGTAGCGGGAGGAGAGACCCAGTACTTC
size: many
D: TRBD2
V: TRBV29-1
J: TRBJ2-5

CDR3: CAIGPRGLAANTGELFF
DNA: TGTGCCATCGGCCCCCGCGGCCTAGCGGCGAACACCGGGGAGCTGTTTTTT
size: once
D: TRBD2
V: TRBV5-3
J: TRBJ2-2

CDR3: CASSQGLAGDEQFF
DNA: TGTGCCAGCAGCCAGGGACTAGCGGGCGATGAGCAGTTCTTC
size: many
D: TRBD2
V: TRBV6-2/TRBV6-3
J: TRBJ2-1

CDR3: CASSLLGSTAYGYTF
DNA: TGTGCCAGCAGCCTTCTGGGCAGCACGGCGTATGGCTACACCTTC
size: few
D: NA
V: TRBV14
J: TRBJ1-2

CDR3: CSVETGIEAEKLFF
DNA: TGCAGCGTAGAGACCGGGATTGAAGCTGAAAAACTGTTTTTT
size: many
D: NA
V: TRBV29-1
J: TRBJ1-4

CDR3: CASSSGFRSYNEQFF
DNA: TGTGCCAGCAGCTCCGGGTTTCGCTCCTACAATGAGCAGTTCTTC
size: many
D: NA
V: TRBV27
J: TRBJ2-1

CDR3: CASSREPSTDTQYF
DNA: TGTGCCAGCAGCAGGGAGCCTAGCACAGATACGCAGTATTTT
size: NA
D: NA
V: TRBV4-2
J: TRBJ2-3

CDR3: CASSTFGGAPYEQYF
DNA: TGTGCCAGCAGTACGTTCGGGGGGGCCCCCTACGAGCAGTACTTC
size: many
D: TRBD2
V: TRBV6-5
J: TRBJ2-7

CDR3: CASSGGAGTEAFF
DNA: TGTGCCAGCAGTGGGGGGGCGGGCACTGAAGCTTTCTTT
size: many
D: NA
V: TRBV6-4
J: TRBJ1-1

CDR3: CASTTSGHNEQFF
DNA: TGTGCCAGCACCACTAGCGGGCACAATGAGCAGTTCTTC
size: many
D: TRBD2
V: TRBV7-9
J: TRBJ2-1

CDR3: CASSQFRTGGTEAFF
DNA: TGCGCCAGCAGCCAATTTCGGACAGGTGGGACTGAAGCTTTCTTT
size: many
D: TRBD1
V: TRBV4-3
J: TRBJ1-1

CDR3: CASSESAYEQYF
DNA: TGTGCCAGCAGTGAAAGTGCCTACGAGCAGTACTTC
size: NA
D: NA
V: TRBV2
J: TRBJ2-7

CDR3: CASNQGVGVGYEQYF
DNA: TGTGCCAGCAACCAGGGCGTGGGGGTTGGCTACGAGCAGTACTTC
size: many
D: NA
V: TRBV7-2
J: TRBJ2-7

CDR3: CATSAPTGAIGELFF
DNA: TGTGCCACCAGCGCCCCGACAGGGGCGATCGGGGAGCTGTTTTTT
size: many
D: TRBD1
V: TRBV24-1
J: TRBJ2-2

CDR3: CASSSGLAGAPQFF
DNA: TGTGCCAGCAGTTCTGGGCTAGCGGGAGCTCCGCAGTTCTTC
size: many
D: TRBD2
V: TRBV12-3/TRBV12-4
J: TRBJ2-1

CDR3: CASTPPGGVNTEAFF
DNA: TGTGCCAGCACTCCTCCAGGAGGGGTGAACACTGAAGCTTTCTTT
size: NA
D: NA
V: TRBV6-1
J: TRBJ1-1

CDR3: CSAHPSGRYEQYF
DNA: TGCAGTGCTCACCCCTCGGGGCGCTACGAGCAGTACTTC
size: many
D: NA
V: TRBV20-1
J: TRBJ2-7

CDR3: CSVEEGDSYEQYF
DNA: TGCAGCGTTGAAGAGGGGGATTCCTACGAGCAGTACTTC
size: many
D: NA
V: TRBV29-1
J: TRBJ2-7

CDR3: CSAVGADNTDTQYF
DNA: TGCAGTGCTGTCGGGGCGGACAACACAGATACGCAGTATTTT
size: many
D: NA
V: TRBV20-1
J: TRBJ2-3